This T cell receptor (beta chain) originates from a study of T cells in Graves' hyperthyroidism and ophthalmopathy (dated by TCRdb to the late 2010s). Some background on the complete study: Peripheral blood was collected at initial diagnosis, before any treatment. The 95 to 100 discovery patients were randomly split 7:3 into training and test sets. The paper describes TCR Vbeta CDR3 sequencing of 135 peripheral blood samples, made up of about 41 ophthalmopathy patients, approximately 73 hyperthyroidism patients and around 17 progressor patients. Prospective prediction of ophthalmopathy was tested in an independent validation cohort of approximately 19 hyperthyroidism patients and 15 to 17 patients who later progressed to ophthalmopathy. To identify TCR V-J signatures that set the groups apart, the researchers used a discovery cohort of 95 to 100 patients, made up of some 41 with Graves' ophthalmopathy and some 58 with stable Graves' hyperthyroidism. The study also compared thyroid tissue and blood T-cell repertoires from several Graves' hyperthyroidism patients. After sampling, hyperthyroidism patients received methimazole starting at 30 mg daily, and ophthalmopathy patients received high-dose intravenous methylprednisolone.

A word on this clonotype: Its antigen is currently not known. No clone much larger than this one lies a single base away; base qualities are absent.

The TCR beta CDR3 regions were amplified from the RNA transcripts. For the first round of RT-PCR on the TCR CDR3, the HTBI primer set was used together with the Qiagen OneStep RT-PCR kit. The libraries were constructed in a second round of multiplex PCR and then size-selected and purified. Sequencing of the libraries was done on an Illumina HiSeq2000 using paired-end 100 bp reads. The authors' analysis ran thus. SOAPnuke was used to process the raw data, removing reads that contained adapters or uncalled bases, had a mean Phred below 15, or lacked an exact match to the constant primer or identifier. COPE v1.2.5 was used to merge high-quality paired reads, and clonotypes were defined as unique nucleotide sequences. MiTCR v1.1 was used to align clonotypes to the IMGT TRBV, TRBD and TRBJ reference segments. Analysis was restricted to V-J combinations with a frequency above 0.0001, which covered roughly 99% of repertoires. The TCS score was defined as F50 (clonal expansion) divided by E x V (chaos), with BLOSUM62-based TCRdist calculated between CDR3 peptides within each V-J. Welch's t-statistics and random forest reduced several hundred V-J features to 13, which were used in a naive Bayes classifier (R e1071). Starting from the raw public reads, TCRdb applied fastp trimming at Q25, assembled clones with MiXCR and retained in-frame beta chains. Merged by CDR3 protein, the rows form single entries marked with the most common genes and DNA. V and J calls and clone size were set by TCRdb, not the authors. In this sample the table shows fewer than 600,000 distinct CDR3 sequences, approximately 15% of which occur a single time. 14% of the sample goes to the ten largest clones.

On the study overall, not on this receptor specifically: In cross-validation, a model built on a 13 V-J signature told ophthalmopathy apart from stable hyperthyroidism with about 90% sensitivity and 81% to 82% specificity, and in testing the same model reached 80%/75%. In validation, the model predicted progression to ophthalmopathy with 65% to 71% sensitivity and less than 80% specificity, a median of 6.5 months before onset. Most expanded thyroid clonotypes (frequency above 0.001) were also found in blood, which suggests that blood repertoires may mirror thyroid immune responses. Sample size was not statistically predetermined, and blinding of investigators to group allocation was not performed.

A patient counted as having stable Graves' hyperthyroidism if no progression to ophthalmopathy occurred over 18 months of follow-up. The hyperthyroidism patients were between 18 and 65 years old and newly diagnosed, with a disease duration of less than 2 months. Exclusion was applied to patients with uncontrolled infections, other autoimmune diseases, pregnancy or lactation. Diagnoses were based on clinical symptoms, serum thyroxine and TRAb, thyroid ultrasound and orbital computed tomography. Ficoll-Paque density gradient centrifugation was used to isolate PBMCs from about 9.4 ml of fresh peripheral blood. Total RNA was extracted with Trizol reagent, and quality was checked on an Agilent 2100 Bioanalyzer. The germline V gene (reference sequence) specifies LNHDA as CDR1 and SQIVND as CDR2. The germline V and J ends show losses of 10 bases and 8 bases respectively, and no gene match explains 8 bases of the junction. The CDR3 has 12 amino acids, counting the end cysteine and phenylalanine. The retained sequence is limited to the CDR3, 36 bases, with the frame set at the first base.

The TCR was taken from a woman aged 40 to 49 with Graves' hyperthyroidism. The sequenced material came from blood. The sequence is built from TRBV19 and TRBJ1-2; TRBD1 aligns with 9 central bases. The CDR3 region: CATRDRDYGYTF. At the DNA level, the sequence is TGTGCCACCAGGGACAGGGATTACGGCTACACCTTC.